The sequence of this T cell receptor beta chain was determined in a study of T cell responses to AZD1222 COVID-19 vaccine. Study observations and caveats: Unmutated variant regions are reportedly targeted by nearly half of spike-specific TCRs. Increased Spike-specific TCR breadth and depth were observed after two AZD1222 doses. Donors in the cohort were predominantly white British and more often female, and clonal diversity was possibly underestimated.

Libraries were prepared by immunoSEQ multiplex PCR; TCRdb keeps only in-frame clonotypes and omits some of them. This sample has 150,000 or so clones, with just over 90% found just once. As concerns this clone: Its target is not known.

The CDR3 has 13 amino acids. V shed 4 bases and J 4 bases; nucleotides not matched to a gene: 3. Germline V gene lookup returns CDR1 SGHTA and CDR2 FQGNSA. The sequenced sample was peripheral blood, obtained on day 0 of AZD1222 vaccination. The sequence was obtained from an adult in good health. The V gene is TRBV7-2, the J gene TRBJ1-1; 7 bases are shared with TRBD1. This CDR3 reads CASSSGTVTEAFF. The CDR3 DNA reads TGTGCCAGCAGCTCCGGGACAGTCACTGAAGCTTTCTTT.